Sequencing of this TCR beta chain was carried out in a study of naive and memory T cell subsets (dated by TCRdb to about 2017). For the wider study: According to the figure summarizing the samples, there were roughly ten blood donors, 7 tuberculin skin test biopsies and 3 saline control biopsies. PCR2 was typically performed as a SYBR Green qPCR that was stopped at a set threshold, although end-point PCR (around 6 cycles) could be used instead for low-input samples. What the study reported, not specific to this receptor: The RNA-based method was acknowledged as potentially sensitive to TCR transcript changes with T cell activation and differentiation.

This clonotype was picked up many times. No antigen is known for it. No much larger clone exists at a distance of one base, and base qualities are not known. The study described a robust, sensitive protocol for amplifying, sequencing and analyzing TCRs, using 3' ligation of a UMI-containing oligonucleotide to TCR cDNA. For whole blood analysis, more than 2 ml of peripheral blood was collected from healthy adult volunteers into Tempus tubes, and RNA was extracted following the manufacturer's instructions. Before reverse transcription, total RNA that had not been cell sorted was treated with RQ1 DNase, with a target input of 1 to 1000 ng. Libraries were prepared from skin biopsies and whole blood to test how robust the pipeline was in samples where T cells are a minority population. Library preparation used 5' RACE. Four rounds of PCR, run with the SP2 primer together with nested alpha and beta constant region primers, were used to amplify the ligated cDNA. TCR RNA was reverse transcribed with SuperScript IV using alpha and beta constant region primers for the blood and skin samples. T4 RNA ligase 1 was used to ligate an oligonucleotide containing the Illumina SP2 primer and a UMI to the 3' end of the cDNA. The 12-nucleotide UMI consisted of two random hexamers with an eight-base spacer between the hexamers to prevent hairpin formation. TCR alpha and beta chain libraries were processed separately from the second PCR onward, with dual indexing for multiplexing. After pooling, the indexed libraries were analyzed by capillary electrophoresis and sequenced on either an Illumina MiSeq or NextSeq. PhiX DNA at roughly 4.5-8% was added to the libraries to raise base diversity and improve cluster recognition. The published analysis was carried out like this. UMIs were extracted from read 2 by Demultiplexor and combined with the TCR sequence from read 1, and reads were split according to sample indices. V and J genes and V-J junctions were identified by Decombinator, which gave every TCR a five-part identifier that included V and J deletions. Collapsinator used UMIs to correct sequencing errors and PCR amplification heterogeneity, producing a UMI-based abundance for each TCR. CDR3Translator converted identifiers to nucleotide sequence, translated to amino acids, and extracted CDR3 regions using terminal motifs. After normalization to the amount of input RNA, the error-corrected alpha and beta TCR counts from blood and from skin were compared. In TCRdb, the public reads were trimmed at Q25 with fastp and aligned with MiXCR, with productive beta chains retained. Rows with a matching CDR3 protein are joined into one entry that keeps the most common DNA and genes. TCRdb, not the original authors, processed these V and J calls. Across this sample there are tens of thousands of distinct CDR3 sequences, with roughly 7.5% seen only once. The ten most abundant clones make up 9.8% of the sample.

This clonotype was obtained from a female donor in good health.

The DNA sequence reads TGTGCCAGCAGCTTAACCTCCGGGGCCGGGGGCACCTACGAGCAGTACTTC. Its translation is CASSLTSGAGGTYEQYF. In this chain, TRBV7-3 is recombined with TRBJ2-7; the D segment might be TRBD1 or TRBD2, since each matches 6 bases. Including cysteine and phenylalanine, the CDR3 has 17 amino acids. The CDR3 DNA has 51 bases and is translated from base 1. CDR1 SGHTA and CDR2 FQGTGA were looked up in the germline V gene. V is reduced by 0 bases and J by 2 bases, leaving a spacing of 17 bases between them. The CDR3 plus the reference TRBV7-3 and TRBJ2-7 genes for the other parts give the full variable domain: GAGVSQTPSNKVTEKGKYVELRCDPISGHTALYWYRQSLGQGPEFLIYFQGTGAADDSGLPNDRFFAVRPEGSVSTLKIQRTERGDSAVYLCASSLTSGAGGTYEQYFGPGTRLTVT.